A single sample gave rise to the 18 T cell receptor beta chains below, sequenced in a study of shared clonotypes between healthy human individuals. TCRdb keeps only in-frame clones here, not all; method: immunoSEQ multiplex PCR. The data contain about 79,000 clones, about 65% of them seen just once; the ten biggest clones take up under 65%. The sample was memory CD8+ T cells sorted from blood. Subset: CD45RO+ cells pooled with CCR7-negative TemRA cells. All receptors derive from a man aged 25 to 45 in good health.

This clone showed up many times. The chain is built from TRBV4-2 and TRBJ2-7; TRBD2 agrees at 8 bases. Germline V lookup: CDR1 LGHNA, CDR2 YNFKEQ. The CDR3 totals 15 residues. Unmatched junction bases numbered 2, after V lost 1 base and J lost 0 bases. CDR3 in amino acids: CASSQGLASSYEQYF. The CDR3 region has the DNA TGTGCCAGCAGCCAAGGACTAGCGAGCTCCTACGAGCAGTACTTC.

This clone was detected a few times. The chain couples TRBV4-1 to TRBJ1-3; D gene unclear. This CDR3 region has 15 residues. Trimming took 1 base from V and 0 from J, leaving 7 bases between them. Germline V gene data show CDR1 as MGHRA and CDR2 as YSYEKL. DNA of the CDR3: TGCGCCAGCAGCCAAGCTGAGGGCTCTGGAAACACCATATATTTT. It is translated as CASSQAEGSGNTIYF.

The gene calls are TRBV30 and TRBJ2-1, with 11 bases identical to TRBD2. This CDR3 contains 16 residues. The V segment lost 5 bases and the J segment 2 bases; nucleotides outside the gene matches: 8. Per the germline V gene, CDR1 is GTSNPN and CDR2 is SVGIG (reference sequence). CDR3 residues: CAWDSGLAVPYNEQFF. Written as DNA, the CDR3 is TGTGCCTGGGACTCGGGACTAGCGGTCCCCTACAATGAGCAGTTCTTC.

The rearrangement joins TRBV18 to TRBJ2-1; 12 nucleotides line up with TRBD2. There are 15 residues in the CDR3. V was clipped by 5 bases and J by 10 bases; unmatched bases: 9. The germline V gene encodes CDR1 KGHSH and CDR2 LQKENI. The DNA of the CDR3 is TGTGCCAGCTCAACACTAGCGGGAGGACAGGGCGAGCAGTTCTTC. It is translated as CASSTLAGGQGEQFF.

This chain links TRBV18 with TRBJ2-3; D is undetermined. The CDR3 is made up of 14 amino acids. Trimming cost V 3 bases and J 4 bases, with 11 bases left between them. Per germline, CDR1 KGHSH and CDR2 LQKENI. Written as DNA, the CDR3 is TGTGCCAGCTCACCCATCCTTTTGGCAGATACGCAGTATTTT. Translating it yields CASSPILLADTQYF.

The J gene is TRBJ2-7, the V gene TRBV10-3; TRBD1 might be the D (6 bases). Germline V gene lookup returns CDR1 ENHRY and CDR2 SYGVKD. Trimming left V 0 bases short and J 4 bases short, with 16 bases between. The CDR3 has 16 amino acids. The CDR3 sequence is CAISESHLGQLYEQYF. For the CDR3, the DNA is TGTGCCATCAGTGAGTCCCATCTGGGACAACTGTACGAGCAGTACTTC.

The chain links TRBV7-2 to TRBJ2-1, with 9 bases aligning to TRBD2. This CDR3 contains 16 residues. The germline CDR1 and CDR2 sequences are SGHTA and FQGNSA. V shed 2 bases and J 4 bases; nucleotides not matched to a gene: 6. CDR3: CASSLRLAGKYNEQFF. As DNA, the CDR3 is TGTGCCAGCAGCTTAAGGCTAGCGGGGAAGTACAATGAGCAGTTCTTC.

This chain links TRBV21-1 with TRBJ2-5; the D call in the table, TRBD1, was not verified against the DNA. TRBV21-1 is marked as a pseudogene. The CDR3 length is 19 residues. The CDR3 here is CASSKTLGQGIYFQETQYF. CDR3 coding DNA: TGTGCCAGCAGCAAAACCTTGGGACAGGGGATCTATTTCCAAGAGACCCAGTACTTC.

This rearrangement joins TRBV5-1 to TRBJ2-7; 9 nucleotides match TRBD2. The germline CDR1 and CDR2 sequences are SGHRS and YFSETQ. Trimming cost V 4 bases and J 4 bases; bases outside gene matches: 6. The CDR3 runs to 14 residues. The CDR3 loop reads CASSVGLAGYEQYF. In nucleotides, the CDR3 is TGCGCCAGCAGCGTGGGACTAGCAGGGTACGAGCAGTACTTC.

The chain employs TRBV27 and TRBJ2-1; no reliable D call. Germline values: CDR1 MNHEY, CDR2 SMNVEV (reference sequence). CDR3 length: 12 residues. V lost 9 bases, J lost 1 base, and 7 bases lay in between. CDR3 amino acids: CASGTSYNEQFF. Written as DNA, the CDR3 is TGTGCCAGTGGTACTTCCTACAATGAGCAGTTCTTC.

The gene calls are TRBV28 and TRBJ2-5; TRBD2 matches 10 bases. Germline CDR1 is MDHEN and CDR2 is SYDVKM. The CDR3 contains 16 residues. Losses at the gene ends were 2 bases for V and 2 bases for J; bases not matched to a gene: 5. CDR3: CASSLTTSGNQETQYF. The CDR3 DNA follows: TGTGCCAGCAGTTTAACAACTAGCGGGAATCAAGAGACCCAGTACTTC.

The J gene is TRBJ2-7, the V gene TRBV28; D is unclear. There are 15 residues in the CDR3. Germline lookup yields CDR1 MDHEN and CDR2 SYDVKM. Between the trimmed V and J ends, which lost 2 bases and 0 bases, there was a span of 11 bases. In DNA, the CDR3 is TGTGCCAGCAGTTTAATGGGGTCCAACTCCTACGAGCAGTACTTC. It is translated as CASSLMGSNSYEQYF.

This clone was seen more than once but under ten times. The V call is TRBV7-8, the J call TRBJ1-1; D unresolved. The V end lost 1 base, the J end lost 1 base, and 7 bases lay between the germline ends. Germline loops: CDR1 SGHVS, CDR2 FQNEAQ. This CDR3 comprises 14 residues. The CDR3 DNA sequence: TGTGCCAGCAGCTTAGATGTTCCGAACACTGAAGCTTTCTTT. As protein: CASSLDVPNTEAFF.

This clone was seen just once. This may come from a read error, since a much larger clone is one base off. This same CDR3 is encoded by further DNA sequences in the sample. This chain connects TRBV15 to TRBJ2-7; no clear D. The germline V gene encodes CDR1 LNHNV and CDR2 YYDKDF (reference sequence). The CDR3 loop spans 13 amino acids. Trimming cost V 0 bases and J 1 base, with 4 bases left between them. The CDR3 DNA follows: TGTGCCACCAGCAGAGATCAATCCTACGAGCAGTACTTC. Protein sequence: CATSRDQSYEQYF.

The chain employs TRBV11-3 and TRBJ2-1; 9 bases map to TRBD1. V was pared by 6 bases and J by 7 bases, with 4 bases of the junction left unmatched. The germline CDR1 and CDR2 sequences are SGHNT and YENEEA. This CDR3 region has 13 residues. The CDR3: CASRGQGGNEQFF. CDR3 DNA sequence: TGTGCCAGCAGGGGACAGGGCGGGAATGAGCAGTTCTTC.

The chain joins TRBV5-1 to TRBJ2-7, with TRBD1 matching 9 bases. The CDR3 length is 15 residues. In germline, CDR1 is SGHRS, CDR2 YFSETQ. J gave up 3 bases and V 1 base, and 5 bases lay outside the gene matches. As DNA, the CDR3 is TGCGCCAGCAGCTTGACCGGGACAGGGATCTACGAGCAGTACTTC. This gives the protein CASSLTGTGIYEQYF.

This chain uses TRBV27 with TRBJ1-1, with 7 bases lining up with TRBD1. Germline assignment: CDR1 MNHEY and CDR2 SMNVEV (reference sequence). The CDR3 totals 14 residues. The junction had 4 bases not matched to a gene; V was cut back by 6 bases and J by 0 bases. The CDR3 DNA reads as TGTGCCAGCAGACGGACAGGTCTGAACACTGAAGCTTTCTTT. Protein sequence: CASRRTGLNTEAFF.

This chain links TRBV11-2 with TRBJ2-7; D uncertain. The CDR3 is 12 residues long. The germline V and J ends were trimmed by 6 bases and 5 bases, with 11 bases remaining between them. Germline loops: CDR1 SGHAT, CDR2 FQNNGV. As DNA, the CDR3 is TGTGCCAGCAGAGGGCTACGTCACGAGCAGTACTTC. This codes for CASRGLRHEQYF.